A selection of T cell receptor beta chains follows, all from one sample in a study of T cells in Graves' hyperthyroidism and ophthalmopathy. TCRdb analysed the multiplex PCR reads with MiXCR anew, one entry per CDR3 protein. The table lists 250,000 to 400,000 distinct CDR3 sequences, approximately 14% of them singletons. Specimen: blood. The receptors were gathered from a woman in her 40s with Graves' ophthalmopathy. Each CDR3 is given with its conserved first and last residue. D genes are given only for firm matches. The size entry is marked missing in some rows and otherwise reads once, few, many or a size class.

CASSRDRGRATDTQYF,TGTGCCAGCAGCCGGGACAGGGGGCGCGCCACAGATACGCAGTATTTT,TRBD1,TRBV12-3/TRBV12-4,TRBJ2-3,many
CASSMKRGRQKETQYF,TGTGCCAGCAGCATGAAGCGGGGGCGACAAAAAGAGACCCAGTACTTC,TRBD2,TRBV7-2,TRBJ2-5,many
CASSVTSGDSYEQYF,TGTGCCAGCAGCGTCACTAGCGGGGATTCCTACGAGCAGTACTTC,TRBD2,TRBV9,TRBJ2-7,.
CASSSGGQEYGYTF,TGTGCCAGCAGCTCCGGAGGACAGGAGTATGGCTACACCTTC,TRBD1,TRBV5-4,TRBJ1-2,many
CASSEAPNTGELFF,TGTGCCAGCAGTGAAGCCCCTAACACCGGGGAGCTGTTTTTT,.,TRBV6-1,TRBJ2-2,many
CASSAAGTGGGNEQFF,TGTGCCAGCAGCGCCGCCGGGACAGGGGGAGGGAATGAGCAGTTCTTC,TRBD1,TRBV9,TRBJ2-1,many
CASSQDASGGAQLNTGELFF,TGCGCCAGCAGCCAAGATGCGAGCGGGGGGGCTCAATTGAACACCGGGGAGCTGTTTTTT,TRBD2,TRBV4-1,TRBJ2-2,.
CASSWTSGGASEKFF,TGTGCCAGCAGCTGGACTAGCGGGGGGGCCAGTGAGAAGTTCTTC,TRBD2,TRBV5-5,TRBJ2-1,.
CASSTGGDAPLHF,TGTGCCAGCTCTACCGGGGGCGATGCACCCCTCCACTTT,.,TRBV18,TRBJ1-6,few
CASSPIPVAGRSVTF,TGTGCCAGCAGTCCGATCCCCGTAGCGGGACGGAGCGTCACCTTC,.,TRBV28,TRBJ1-2,many
CASSQDLSTGELFF,TGTGCCAGCAGCCAAGATTTAAGTACCGGGGAGCTGTTTTTT,.,TRBV3-1,TRBJ2-2,.
CASSHGRAPYNEQFF,TGTGCCAGCAGCCACGGGAGGGCCCCCTACAATGAGCAGTTCTTC,TRBD2,TRBV7-8,TRBJ2-1,many
CSVMLGGAAGELFF,TGCAGCGTCATGCTTGGGGGGGCCGCCGGGGAGCTGTTTTTT,.,TRBV29-1,TRBJ2-2,many
CASTRDTLSYEQYF,TGTGCCAGCACCAGGGACACCCTCTCCTACGAGCAGTACTTC,.,TRBV11-1,TRBJ2-7,many
CASSLILVAATYEQYF,TGTGCCAGCAGCTTGATATTAGTGGCGGCTACCTACGAGCAGTACTTC,.,TRBV5-8,TRBJ2-7,.
CATSRSGVLGGETQYF,TGTGCCACCAGCAGATCGGGAGTCCTGGGCGGAGAGACCCAGTACTTC,.,TRBV15,TRBJ2-5,.
CVSSLAGIGLAGPGGGELFF,TGTGTCAGCAGCTTAGCGGGGATTGGACTAGCGGGACCCGGAGGCGGGGAGCTGTTTTTT,TRBD2,TRBV7-6,TRBJ2-2,few
CASSQDLGGTSRNEQFF,TGTGCCAGCAGCCAAGACCTGGGCGGTACCTCTCGCAATGAGCAGTTCTTC,.,TRBV3-1,TRBJ2-1,many
CASSQGRSTNEKLFF,TGTGCCAGCAGTCAGGGGAGGTCTACTAATGAAAAACTGTTTTTT,.,TRBV2,TRBJ1-4,few
CASWTGENTGELFF,TGTGCCAGCTGGACAGGGGAGAACACCGGGGAGCTGTTTTTT,TRBD1,TRBV7-8,TRBJ2-2,.
CSATVGQPEEKLFF,TGCAGTGCTACGGTGGGACAGCCGGAAGAAAAACTGTTTTTT,TRBD1,TRBV20-1,TRBJ1-4,.
CASSQQADTQYF,TGCGCCAGCAGCCAACAGGCAGATACGCAGTATTTT,.,TRBV5-1,TRBJ2-3,many
CASSSQGVGNTIYF,TGTGCCAGCAGTTCCCAGGGGGTTGGAAACACCATATATTTT,TRBD1,TRBV28,TRBJ1-3,many
CASRARPGTGLYNEQFF,TGTGCCAGCAGGGCACGTCCCGGGACAGGGCTCTACAATGAGCAGTTCTTC,TRBD1,TRBV12-3/TRBV12-4,TRBJ2-1,many
CASSLQGAGELFF,TGTGCCAGCAGCCTACAGGGGGCCGGGGAGCTGTTTTTT,TRBD1,TRBV6-2/TRBV6-3,TRBJ2-2,many
CASSFHLVNTEAFF,TGTGCCAGCAGCTTCCATTTGGTGAACACTGAAGCTTTCTTT,.,TRBV5-5,TRBJ1-1,few
CASSLDQQFGSEQFF,TGTGCCAGCAGCTTAGATCAGCAATTTGGGTCTGAGCAGTTCTTC,.,TRBV11-3,TRBJ2-1,many
CASMVGDSTDTQYF,TGTGCCAGTATGGTAGGGGATAGCACAGATACGCAGTATTTT,.,TRBV19,TRBJ2-3,few
CSARTGDGYTF,TGCAGCGCCCGGACAGGGGATGGCTACACCTTC,TRBD1,TRBV29-1,TRBJ1-2,many
CSARDLAGLDTQYF,TGCAGTGCTAGAGATCTAGCGGGACTGGATACGCAGTATTTT,TRBD2,TRBV20-1,TRBJ2-3,many
CASNLDRGGNTIYF,TGTGCCAGCAATTTGGACAGGGGAGGAAACACCATATATTTT,TRBD1,TRBV12-3/TRBV12-4,TRBJ1-3,many
CASSGGQGELFF,TGTGCCAGCAGTGGGGGGCAGGGGGAGCTGTTTTTT,.,TRBV27,TRBJ2-2,.
CASRGPSNHEQFF,TGTGCCAGCCGAGGACCCTCGAACCATGAGCAGTTCTTC,.,TRBV11-2,TRBJ2-1,many
CSARGGVNTEAFF,TGCAGTGCTAGGGGCGGGGTGAACACTGAAGCTTTCTTT,.,TRBV20-1,TRBJ1-1,.
CASSYPLGAGSNQPQHF,TGTGCCAGCAGTTACCCCTTGGGGGCAGGTAGCAATCAGCCCCAGCATTTT,.,TRBV2,TRBJ1-5,many
CASRLARNEQFF,TGTGCCTCTAGACTAGCGCGGAATGAGCAGTTCTTC,TRBD2,TRBV2,TRBJ2-1,many
CASSLNLSPEYEQYF,TGTGCCAGCAGCCTAAATCTGAGTCCCGAATACGAGCAGTACTTC,.,TRBV7-8,TRBJ2-7,many
CASSLLDSREQYF,TGTGCCAGCAGTCTTCTTGACAGTAGGGAGCAGTACTTC,.,TRBV27,TRBJ2-7,.
CASSGKETGLLNTEAFF,TGCGCCAGCAGCGGAAAGGAGACAGGGCTACTGAACACTGAAGCTTTCTTT,TRBD1,TRBV5-1,TRBJ1-1,many
CASSIEGPWGYTF,TGTGCCAGTAGTATAGAAGGACCATGGGGCTACACCTTC,.,TRBV19,TRBJ1-2,.
CASSNTYEQHF,TGTGCCAGCTCCAACACCTACGAGCAGCACTTC,.,TRBV12-3/TRBV12-4,TRBJ2-7,.
CASSPHRGTTGELFF,TGTGCCAGTAGTCCGCACAGGGGGACCACCGGGGAGCTGTTTTTT,TRBD1,TRBV19,TRBJ2-2,many
CASRTSGIANEQFF,TGTGCCAGTAGGACTAGCGGGATCGCTAATGAGCAGTTCTTC,TRBD2,TRBV19,TRBJ2-1,.
CASSVGVMNTEAFF,TGTGCCAGCAGTGTGGGAGTCATGAACACTGAAGCTTTCTTT,.,TRBV6-1,TRBJ1-1,many
CSARGDGTDTQYF,TGCAGTGCTAGAGGGGATGGGACAGATACGCAGTATTTT,.,TRBV20-1,TRBJ2-3,many
CASSRQGTLNTEAFF,TGTGCCAGTAGTAGACAGGGGACTTTGAACACTGAAGCTTTCTTT,TRBD1,TRBV19,TRBJ1-1,many